Below, 30 T cell receptor beta chains from the same sample are listed, as sequenced in a study of cytomegalovirus exposure and HLA in healthy donors. Use of 60 Vbeta and 13 Jbeta primers characterized the PCR. Libraries were prepared by immunoSEQ multiplex PCR; TCRdb keeps only in-frame clonotypes and omits some of them. The sample contains 150,000 to 200,000 clones, roughly 80% of which appear only once. The sample comprised PBMCs. The receptors come from a man aged 40-49 years in good health and CMV-seropositive.

V is TRBV7-3 and J is TRBJ2-7, with D hard to call. Trimming removed 4 bases at V and 3 bases at J, with 10 bases between. The CDR3 consists of 13 residues. CDR1 and CDR2 (germline): SGHTA, FQGTGA. In nucleotides, the CDR3 is TGTGCCAGCAGCTCTGACATCTACTACGAGCAGTACTTC. It is translated as CASSSDIYYEQYF. Full variable domain (missing parts from reference TRBV7-3 and TRBJ2-7): GAGVSQTPSNKVTEKGKYVELRCDPISGHTALYWYRQSLGQGPEFLIYFQGTGAADDSGLPNDRFFAVRPEGSVSTLKIQRTERGDSAVYLCASSSDIYYEQYFGPGTRLTVT.

This clone was detected a few times. The chain couples TRBV5-1 to TRBJ2-5; D perhaps matches TRBD2 (5 bases). CDR1 SGHRS and CDR2 YFSETQ come from the germline V gene. V gave up 0 bases and J gave up 0 bases, with 6 bases separating them. The CDR3 contains 14 residues. This CDR3 is CASSLGGNQETQYF. DNA for the CDR3: TGCGCCAGCAGCTTGGGAGGGAACCAAGAGACCCAGTACTTC.

The rearrangement uses TRBV6-5 and TRBJ1-2; D not resolved. The V gene's germline CDR1 is MNHEY and CDR2 SVGAGI. Trimming shortened V by 4 bases and J by 2 bases, and 5 bases separated the two germline ends. This CDR3 has 12 amino acids. CDR3: CASSLVNYGYTF. Written as DNA, the CDR3 is TGTGCCAGCAGTTTAGTGAACTATGGCTACACCTTC.

The V call is TRBV15, the J call TRBJ1-3; perhaps TRBD1 as D (5 bases). The V gene's germline CDR1 is LNHNV and CDR2 YYDKDF (reference sequence). V was shortened by 0 bases and J by 4 bases, with 13 bases between the two germline ends. The CDR3 is 16 residues long. The CDR3 is CATSREGEAGGNTIYF. CDR3 bases: TGTGCCACCAGCAGAGAAGGGGAGGCTGGGGGAAACACCATATATTTT. Combining the CDR3 with reference TRBV15 and TRBJ1-3 gives the whole variable domain DAMVIQNPRYQVTQFGKPVTLSCSQTLNHNVMYWYQQKSSQAPKLLFHYYDKDFNNEADTPDNFQSRRPNTSFCFLDIRSPGLGDTAMYLCATSREGEAGGNTIYFGEGSWLTVV.

The V and J genes are TRBV7-9 and TRBJ2-1; the D gene is possibly TRBD1 (6 bases). Trimming took 5 bases from V and 8 from J, leaving 10 bases between them. The CDR3 length is 12 residues. Per germline, CDR1 SEHNR and CDR2 FQNEAQ (reference sequence). The CDR3 sequence: CASSTYRDEQFF. The CDR3 DNA follows: TGTGCCAGCAGCACATACAGGGATGAGCAGTTCTTC.

The chain couples TRBV4-3 to TRBJ2-7; 7 bases align to TRBD2. The germline V gene encodes CDR1 LGHNA and CDR2 YSLEER. The junction had 5 bases not matched to a gene; V was cut back by 1 base and J by 2 bases. There are 15 residues in the CDR3. Here the CDR3 reads CASSQVLADTYEQYF. The DNA of the CDR3 is TGCGCCAGCAGCCAAGTCCTAGCGGATACCTACGAGCAGTACTTC.

This sequence joins TRBV19 and TRBJ1-2; possibly TRBD1 for D (5 bases). The germline CDR1 and CDR2 sequences are LNHDA and SQIVND (reference sequence). The CDR3 extends over 14 amino acids. V dropped 3 bases and J dropped 3 bases, with 11 bases sitting between them. The CDR3 DNA follows: TGTGCCAGTAGTATTCCCGGCAGGGACTATGGCTACACCTTC. Its translation: CASSIPGRDYGYTF.

The CDR3 is CSAETGADTIYF. CDR3 bases: TGCAGCGCCGAGACAGGGGCTGACACCATATATTTT. The J gene is TRBJ1-3, the V gene TRBV29-1, with 8 bases fitting TRBD1. Germline-derived CDR1 and CDR2 are SQVTM and ANQGSEA. This CDR3 region has 12 residues. Trimming removed 7 bases from V and 8 bases from J; junction bases left unmatched: 7.

J is TRBJ2-7 and V is TRBV9; D remains ambiguous. Trimming removed 0 bases at V and 2 bases at J, with 12 bases between. CDR1 and CDR2 from the germline V gene are SGDLS and YYNGEE. The CDR3 length is 15 residues. The CDR3 DNA is TGTGCCAGCAGCGTAGGGCAGGCTCAAACCTACGAGCAGTACTTC. This sequence encodes CASSVGQAQTYEQYF.

This chain connects TRBV5-1 to TRBJ1-1; a possible D gene is TRBD1 (5 bases). CDR3 length equals 18 residues. V was cut by 0 bases and J by 10 bases, with 28 bases left in between. Germline lookup yields CDR1 SGHRS and CDR2 YFSETQ. In DNA, the CDR3 is TGCGCCAGCAGCTTGGAGGGATCCCTGTATGTCAGGCTGGGGGGAGCTTTCTTT. Translation: CASSLEGSLYVRLGGAFF.

The chain links TRBV7-9 to TRBJ1-5; D is undetermined. With 3 bases removed from V and 6 bases from J, the gap between germline ends came to 15 bases. Germline V gives CDR1 SEHNR, CDR2 FQNEAQ (reference sequence). This CDR3 is 15 amino acids long. As DNA, the CDR3 is TGTGCCAGCAGCTTGGGTCTGGGAGGGAGTCAGCCCCAGCATTTT. Its protein is CASSLGLGGSQPQHF.

The rearrangement uses TRBV7-2 and TRBJ2-7; 8 nucleotides agree with TRBD2. The CDR3 is 17 residues long. With V trimmed by 0 bases and J by 6 bases, 13 bases remained unmatched. The germline gives CDR1 SGHTA, CDR2 FQGNSA. CDR3 amino acids: CASSLASSGIQIVEQYF. In DNA, the CDR3 is TGTGCCAGCAGCTTAGCGAGTAGCGGGATTCAAATAGTCGAGCAGTACTTC.

The chain links TRBV10-3 to TRBJ2-5; TRBD2 agrees at 7 bases. The CDR3 length is 13 residues. CDR1 and CDR2 (germline): ENHRY, SYGVKD. Losses at the gene ends were 6 bases for V and 0 bases for J; bases not matched to a gene: 1. The CDR3 nucleotides read TGTGCCATCAGGCGGGAGTACCAAGAGACCCAGTACTTC. It codes for CAIRREYQETQYF.

The chain employs TRBV19 and TRBJ2-7, with D possibly TRBD1 on 6 matching bases. V shed 3 bases and J shed 1 base, with 16 bases lying between them. CDR3 length: 16 amino acids. Germline V gene sequence: CDR1 LNHDA, CDR2 SQIVND (reference sequence). The CDR3 coding sequence is TGTGCCAGTAGTATTAGCTGGGACACCAGATCCTACGAGCAGTACTTC. Residues: CASSISWDTRSYEQYF.

This clone was found a few times. The chain carries TRBV4-2 and TRBJ2-7; 9 bases match TRBD2. The CDR3 covers 18 residues. V lost 2 bases to trimming and J lost 5 bases; unmatched junction nucleotides: 16. Germline CDR1 LGHNA, CDR2 YNFKEQ. The CDR3 nucleotides read TGTGCCAGCAGCCAACACCCGGGGGTAGCGGGAGACTCTGACGAGCAGTACTTC. Its protein is CASSQHPGVAGDSDEQYF.

The chain recombines TRBV9 with TRBJ1-1, with a weak D call TRBD1 (5 bases). The CDR3 consists of 16 residues. The germline gives CDR1 SGDLS, CDR2 YYNGEE. V gave up 2 bases and J gave up 1 base, with 15 bases separating them. CDR3 nucleotides: TGTGCCAGCAGCGTTGGGCAGGGTGCACGGAACACTGAAGCTTTCTTT. Translation gives CASSVGQGARNTEAFF.

The gene calls are TRBV2 and TRBJ2-7, with 10 bases fitting TRBD1. After removal of 5 bases from V and 1 base from J, the junction contained 2 bases not matched to a gene. This CDR3 is 14 amino acids long. Looked up from germline, CDR1 is SNHLY and CDR2 is FYNNEI. CDR3 in DNA: TGTGCCAGCAGTTGGACAGGGGGATCCTACGAGCAGTACTTC. This encodes CASSWTGGSYEQYF.

The CDR3 DNA reads TGTGCCAGCACCAGATTACAGGGCTCCTACGAGCAGTACTTC. Amino acid sequence: CASTRLQGSYEQYF. This chain uses TRBV27 with TRBJ2-7, with a weak D call TRBD1 (6 bases). V was trimmed by 7 bases and J by 0 bases, leaving 13 bases between them. Germline lookup yields CDR1 MNHEY and CDR2 SMNVEV (reference sequence). This CDR3 has 14 residues.

With regard to this clone: The junction departs from germline at one end; a sequencing error may be responsible. The V and J genes are TRBV6-6 and TRBJ2-7, with unresolved D. Germline V gives CDR1 MNHNY, CDR2 SVGAGI (reference sequence). The CDR3 is 13 amino acids. This CDR3 reads CASSYSAYYEQYF. The CDR3 coding sequence is TGTGCCAGCAGCTACTCCGCCTACTACGAGCAGTACTTC.

This clone came up once. The chain uses TRBV4-1 and TRBJ2-3, with TRBD2 matching over 7 bases. Losses at the gene ends were 2 bases for V and 5 bases for J; bases not matched to a gene: 7. Germline lookup yields CDR1 MGHRA and CDR2 YSYEKL. The CDR3 contains 15 residues. The CDR3 loop is CASSQYGAGLDTQYF. CDR3 sequence (DNA): TGCGCCAGCAGCCAATATGGAGCGGGGTTAGATACGCAGTATTTT.

This CDR3 reads CASRTGDYGYTF. Written as DNA, the CDR3 is TGCGCCAGCCGAACCGGGGACTATGGCTACACCTTC. V is TRBV5-1 and J is TRBJ1-2, with D hard to call. The CDR3 runs to 12 residues. Trimming stripped 7 bases from V and 3 bases from J, with 10 bases between. The germline CDR1 and CDR2 sequences are SGHRS and YFSETQ.

This chain links TRBV5-6 with TRBJ1-2, with D uncertain. CDR3 size: 12 residues. The V gene lost 4 bases and the J gene lost 4 bases, with 8 bases spanning the gap. In germline, CDR1 is SGHDT, CDR2 YYEEEE. The CDR3, as DNA: TGTGCCAGCAGCCTCAATAGCTATGGCTACACCTTC. Its translation: CASSLNSYGYTF.

The chain has TRBV28 and TRBJ2-7; D remains unclear. V dropped 7 bases and J dropped 3 bases, with 16 bases sitting between them. There are 14 residues in the CDR3. The germline V gene encodes CDR1 MDHEN and CDR2 SYDVKM. The DNA of the CDR3 is TGTGCCAGCACGGCGGCGGCGGCGTACTACGAGCAGTACTTC. Protein: CASTAAAAYYEQYF. The complete variable domain, with remaining parts taken from reference TRBV28 and TRBJ2-7, reads DVKVTQSSRYLVKRTGEKVFLECVQDMDHENMFWYRQDPGLGLRLIYFSYDVKMKEKGDIPEGYSVSREKKERFSLILESASTNQTSMYLCASTAAAAYYEQYFGPGTRLTVT.

This clone turned up a few times. This sequence joins TRBV5-1 and TRBJ2-2; weak D call: TRBD1 (6 bases). V lost 4 bases, J lost 4 bases, and 17 bases lay in between. Germline lookup yields CDR1 SGHRS and CDR2 YFSETQ. This CDR3 contains 16 residues. CDR3 region: CASSLSAQGSTGELFF. CDR3 coding DNA: TGCGCCAGCAGCCTTTCGGCGCAGGGGAGCACCGGGGAGCTGTTTTTT. Based on the CDR3 plus reference TRBV5-1 and TRBJ2-2, the full variable domain is KAGVTQTPRYLIKTRGQQVTLSCSPISGHRSVSWYQQTPGQGLQFLFEYFSETQRNKGNFPGRFSGRQFSNSRSEMNVSTLELGDSALYLCASSLSAQGSTGELFFGEGSRLTVL.

This clone was detected a few times. The chain combines TRBV4-1 with TRBJ2-2, with 14 bases matching TRBD2. Germline CDR1 and CDR2: MGHRA and YSYEKL. CDR3 length: 19 amino acids. Trimming at V came to 5 bases and at J to 2 bases, leaving 10 bases not matched to a gene. The CDR3: CASSGSRTSGGLNTGELFF. Here the CDR3 DNA reads TGCGCCAGCAGCGGTTCCCGGACTAGCGGGGGGCTAAACACCGGGGAGCTGTTTTTT.

This clone was detected only a few times. The chain recombines TRBV6-5 with TRBJ1-5; D gene ambiguous. Trimming stripped 6 bases from V and 0 bases from J, with 9 bases between. This CDR3 is built from 14 residues. The V gene's germline CDR1 is MNHEY and CDR2 SVGAGI. CDR3 sequence reads: CASSPGDSNQPQHF. For the CDR3, the DNA is TGTGCCAGCAGCCCGGGAGATAGCAATCAGCCCCAGCATTTT.

The gene calls are TRBV28 and TRBJ2-7; a possible D gene is TRBD1 (5 bases). The V gene's germline CDR1 is MDHEN and CDR2 SYDVKM. The CDR3 runs to 13 residues. V lost 10 bases and J lost 2, with 15 bases in between. In DNA, the CDR3 is TGTGCCACTCAGACAGTCCAGCCCTACGAGCAGTACTTC. It translates to CATQTVQPYEQYF.

Here the CDR3 DNA reads TGCGCCAGCAGCCAGCGGGCCGGGGGGACAGATACGCAGTATTTT. It translates to CASSQRAGGTDTQYF. This chain uses TRBV4-1 with TRBJ2-3, with TRBD2 matching over 7 bases. The CDR3 has 15 residues. CDR1 and CDR2 (germline): MGHRA, YSYEKL. Trimming at V came to 3 bases and at J to 3 bases, leaving 6 bases not matched to a gene.

The chain couples TRBV10-3 to TRBJ1-2; TRBD1 agrees at 7 bases. Per germline, CDR1 ENHRY and CDR2 SYGVKD. This CDR3 contains 16 residues. The V segment lost 5 bases and the J segment 4 bases; nucleotides outside the gene matches: 13. In nucleotides, the CDR3 is TGTGCCATCAGTAGCCCGGGGACAGACCAAGGCTATGGCTACACCTTC. The encoded protein is CAISSPGTDQGYGYTF.

The V and J genes are TRBV19 and TRBJ1-1; 9 nucleotides line up with TRBD1. Germline V gives CDR1 LNHDA, CDR2 SQIVND (reference sequence). Unmatched junction bases numbered 5, after V lost 8 bases and J lost 7 bases. The CDR3 is 12 amino acids. The CDR3: CASGQGIGEAFF. The CDR3 bases are TGTGCCAGTGGACAGGGGATTGGTGAAGCTTTCTTT. The whole variable domain, filled in from reference TRBV19 and TRBJ1-1, reads DGGITQSPKYLFRKEGQNVTLSCEQNLNHDAMYWYRQDPGQGLRLIYYSQIVNDFQKGDIAEGYSVSREKKESFPLTVTSAQKNPTAFYLCASGQGIGEAFFGQGTRLTVV.